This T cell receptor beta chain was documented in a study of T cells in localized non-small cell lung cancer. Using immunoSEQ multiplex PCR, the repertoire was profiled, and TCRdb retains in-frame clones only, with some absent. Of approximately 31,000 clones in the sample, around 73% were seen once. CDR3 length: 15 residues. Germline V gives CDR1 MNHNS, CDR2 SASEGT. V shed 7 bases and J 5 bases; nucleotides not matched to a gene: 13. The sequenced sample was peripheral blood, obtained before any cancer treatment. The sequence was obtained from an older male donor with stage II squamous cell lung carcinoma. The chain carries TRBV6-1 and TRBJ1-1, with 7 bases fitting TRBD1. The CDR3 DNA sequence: TGTGCCAGCACCTGGCAGCAGGGGGAAGGAACTGAAGCTTTCTTT. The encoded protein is CASTWQQGEGTEAFF.